The present T cell receptor (beta chain) was sequenced within a study of T cells in Graves' hyperthyroidism and ophthalmopathy (dated 2019 in TCRdb). With regard to the full study: Peripheral blood samples were taken at the time of initial diagnosis, prior to any treatment. To identify TCR V-J signatures that set the groups apart, the researchers used a discovery cohort of 100 patients, made up of approximately 43 with Graves' ophthalmopathy and approximately 57 with stable Graves' hyperthyroidism. Whether ophthalmopathy could be predicted prospectively was tested in an independent validation cohort made up of about 18 hyperthyroidism patients plus 17 patients who later progressed to ophthalmopathy. The 75 to 100 discovery patients were randomly split 7:3 into training and test sets. In addition, the study compared T-cell repertoires in thyroid tissue and in blood from several Graves' hyperthyroidism patients. After blood sampling, hyperthyroidism patients were treated with methimazole at a starting dose of 30 mg daily, and ophthalmopathy patients were treated with high-dose intravenous methylprednisolone. The paper describes TCR Vbeta CDR3 sequencing of more than 120 peripheral blood samples, made up of under 50 ophthalmopathy patients, some 76 hyperthyroidism patients and 17 progressor patients.

Ophthalmopathy patients had moderately to severely active disease, with a Clinical Activity Score of 3 or more, a NOSPECS grade of 4 or more, and a disease duration of less than 3 months. Patients with uncontrolled infections, other autoimmune diseases, pregnancy or lactation were excluded. Diagnoses were based on clinical symptoms, serum thyroxine and TRAb, thyroid ultrasound and orbital computed tomography. PBMCs were separated from over 9 ml of fresh peripheral blood using Ficoll-Paque density gradient centrifugation. Total RNA was extracted using Trizol reagent, and RNA quality was assessed on an Agilent 2100 Bioanalyzer. What the research found in general, with its limitations: During validation, the model predicted progression to ophthalmopathy a median of approximately six months ahead of onset, with 70.59% sensitivity and less than 85% specificity. No statistical method was used to set the sample size in advance, and investigators knew the group allocation. Ophthalmopathy was separated from stable hyperthyroidism by a 13 V-J signature model, with approximately 90% sensitivity and roughly 81% specificity obtained in cross-validation and 80%/75% obtained in testing. Blood samples also contained most of the expanded thyroid clonotypes (frequency above 0.001), which suggests that blood repertoires may reflect thyroid immune responses.

The TCR beta CDR3 regions were amplified from RNA transcripts. A first-round RT-PCR of the TCR CDR3 used the HTBI primer set with the Qiagen OneStep RT-PCR kit. A second multiplex PCR round built the libraries, followed by size selection and purification. Paired-end sequencing of the libraries was performed with 100 bp reads on an Illumina HiSeq2000. The source study handled its data this way. Raw data were processed with SOAPnuke, discarding reads with adapters, uncalled bases, mean Phred below 15, or no exact constant-primer or identifier match. COPE v1.2.5 was used to merge high-quality paired reads, and clonotypes were defined as unique nucleotide sequences. Clonotypes were aligned to IMGT TRBV, TRBD and TRBJ reference segments using MiTCR v1.1. Only V-J combinations with frequency above 0.0001, covering 99.2% of repertoires, were analysed. A TCS score was defined as the ratio between F50 (clonal expansion) and ExV (chaos), using BLOSUM62-based TCRdist between CDR3 peptides within each V-J. Welch's t-statistics and random forest reduced 500 to 550 V-J features to 10 to 15, which were used in a naive Bayes classifier (R e1071). TCRdb trimmed public reads at Q25 via fastp, called clones via MiXCR and kept in-frame beta chains. One record per CDR3 amino acid sequence lists the most common genes and DNA. These V and J calls derive from TCRdb rather than the authors' analysis. This sample gives roughly 350,000 distinct CDR3 sequences in total; 13% to 15% of them show up just once. In total, the top ten clones hold about 18% of the sample.

The table lists this clonotype with many counts. Its cognate antigen has yet to be identified. No much larger clone exists at a distance of one base, and base qualities are not known. CDR1 and CDR2 are read off the germline V gene as MNHNS and SASEGT. The CDR3 goes from the cysteine to the phenylalanine over 17 residues. Solely the CDR3 DNA is kept, with 51 bases framed from the first base. For this chain, trimming is 5 bases at the V end and 4 bases at the J end, and the number of junction bases without a gene match is 8. Rearrangement joined TRBV6-1 to TRBJ2-1, with 13 middle bases fitting TRBD2. Sequencing was done on a sample of blood. The source is a woman aged 25 to 39 with Graves' ophthalmopathy. The DNA sequence reads TGTGCCAGCAGTTACACTAGCGGGGGGGCCGGTTACAATGAGCAGTTCTTC. Its protein is CASSYTSGGAGYNEQFF.